These 11 T cell receptor beta chains share one sample of origin, sequenced in a study of technical replicates of blood from a few donors. TCRdb's table, derived via immunoSEQ multiplex PCR, lists solely in-frame clones and lacks some. This sample has approximately 70,000 clones, with approximately 92% found just once. Input material: T cells isolated from PBMCs. The receptors stem from a human donor in good health.

This clone turned up a few times. The rearrangement joins TRBV7-9 to TRBJ1-4; TRBD1 might be the D (6 bases). Per the germline V gene, CDR1 is SEHNR and CDR2 is FQNEAQ (reference sequence). This CDR3 contains 14 residues. V lost 5 bases and J 8 bases, leaving 15 bases between the germline ends. DNA of the CDR3: TGTGCCAGCAGCGTCCAAGGGGGAATGGAAAAACTGTTTTTT. This encodes CASSVQGGMEKLFF.

The chain links TRBV2 to TRBJ2-1; D is possibly TRBD2 (6 bases). The CDR3 is made up of 15 amino acids. V was shortened by 9 bases and J by 4 bases, with 19 bases between the two germline ends. Germline loops: CDR1 SNHLY, CDR2 FYNNEI. The CDR3 loop reads CARKTGTGPYNEQFF. DNA of the CDR3: TGTGCCAGAAAAACCGGGACTGGACCTTACAATGAGCAGTTCTTC.

The chain links TRBV5-5 to TRBJ2-2; 8 nucleotides match TRBD2. The CDR3 contains 14 residues. The J segment lost 6 bases and the V segment lost 4 bases, leaving 5 bases of the junction unmatched. Germline V gene data show CDR1 as SGHKS and CDR2 as YYEKEE (reference sequence). The CDR3 nucleotides read TGTGCCAGCAGCCGACTAGCGTCTCCCGGGGAGCTGTTTTTT. Encoded protein: CASSRLASPGELFF. Supplemented by reference TRBV5-5 and TRBJ2-2, the full variable domain reads DAGVTQSPTHLIKTRGQQVTLRCSPISGHKSVSWYQQVLGQGPQFIFQYYEKEERGRGNFPDRFSARQFPNYSSELNVNALLLGDSALYLCASSRLASPGELFFGEGSRLTVL.

V gene TRBV19 combines with J gene TRBJ1-5; no firm D call. The CDR3 spans 15 residues. Trimming pared 0 bases from V and 8 bases from J, leaving 14 bases between. CDR1 and CDR2 (germline): LNHDA, SQIVND (reference sequence). The CDR3 nucleotides are TGTGCCAGTAGTATAGATGAAGATCCCGGGGAGCCCCAGCATTTT. Translation gives CASSIDEDPGEPQHF.

V usage is TRBV5-1 and J usage is TRBJ1-1, with unresolved D. CDR3 length: 12 residues. V was shortened by 0 bases and J by 5 bases, with 5 bases between the two germline ends. Germline CDR1 and CDR2: SGHRS and YFSETQ. The chain's CDR3 is CASSLDQTEAFF. The CDR3 nucleotides are TGCGCCAGCAGCTTGGATCAGACTGAAGCTTTCTTT. Using reference TRBV5-1 and TRBJ1-1 for the parts outside the CDR3, the full variable domain is KAGVTQTPRYLIKTRGQQVTLSCSPISGHRSVSWYQQTPGQGLQFLFEYFSETQRNKGNFPGRFSGRQFSNSRSEMNVSTLELGDSALYLCASSLDQTEAFFGQGTRLTVV.

The chain recombines TRBV28 with TRBJ2-4; possible D gene TRBD1, 6 bases. V was cut by 3 bases and J by 7 bases, with 19 bases left in between. Germline values: CDR1 MDHEN, CDR2 SYDVKM. This CDR3 spans 16 amino acids. The DNA of the CDR3 is TGTGCCAGCAGTTTTTTAAACCGGGACATGAAGAACATTCAGTACTTC. Translation gives CASSFLNRDMKNIQYF. Supplemented by reference TRBV28 and TRBJ2-4, the full variable domain reads DVKVTQSSRYLVKRTGEKVFLECVQDMDHENMFWYRQDPGLGLRLIYFSYDVKMKEKGDIPEGYSVSREKKERFSLILESASTNQTSMYLCASSFLNRDMKNIQYFGAGTRLSVL.

The chain couples TRBV5-1 to TRBJ1-2, with unresolved D. V lost 0 bases and J 8 bases, leaving 8 bases between the germline ends. Per the germline V gene, CDR1 is SGHRS and CDR2 is YFSETQ. CDR3 length: 12 amino acids. The CDR3 DNA is TGCGCCAGCAGCTTGGGGACGGGGGGCTACACCTTC. Its protein product is CASSLGTGGYTF. The whole variable domain, filled in from reference TRBV5-1 and TRBJ1-2, reads KAGVTQTPRYLIKTRGQQVTLSCSPISGHRSVSWYQQTPGQGLQFLFEYFSETQRNKGNFPGRFSGRQFSNSRSEMNVSTLELGDSALYLCASSLGTGGYTFGSGTRLTVV.

The rearrangement uses TRBV15 and TRBJ1-1, with 8 bases aligning to TRBD1. The V gene end was trimmed by 2 bases and the J gene end by 5 bases; junction bases not matched to a gene: 7. This CDR3 contains 15 residues. Germline values: CDR1 LNHNV, CDR2 YYDKDF (reference sequence). The CDR3 nucleotides read TGTGCCACCAGCAGACTTGACAGGGGAGGAACTGAAGCTTTCTTT. As protein: CATSRLDRGGTEAFF.

The genes are TRBV2 and TRBJ1-1; TRBD1 might be the D (6 bases). The CDR3 contains 12 residues. CDR1 is SNHLY and CDR2 is FYNNEI in the germline V gene. The V end lost 6 bases, the J end lost 6 bases, and 11 bases lay between the germline ends. CDR3 nucleotide sequence: TGTGCCAGCAGAGCTAACAGGGCTGAAGCTTTCTTT. It translates to CASRANRAEAFF.

The chain joins TRBV7-9 to TRBJ1-2; TRBD1 is a possible D gene (5 bases). The V and J ends lost 5 bases and 3 bases respectively, with 13 bases between them. The germline V gene encodes CDR1 SEHNR and CDR2 FQNEAQ (reference sequence). The CDR3 extends over 14 amino acids. The DNA for the CDR3 is TGTGCCAGCAGCCAAGGGGTCAGTGACTATGGCTACACCTTC. Protein: CASSQGVSDYGYTF. The full variable domain, rest sourced from reference TRBV7-9 and TRBJ1-2, is DTGVSQNPRHKITKRGQNVTFRCDPISEHNRLYWYRQTLGQGPEFLTYFQNEAQLEKSRLLSDRFSAERPKGSFSTLEIQRTEQGDSAMYLCASSQGVSDYGYTFGSGTRLTVV.

The chain links TRBV7-2 to TRBJ2-5; 10 nucleotides agree with TRBD2. CDR1 is SGHTA and CDR2 is FQGNSA in the germline V gene. Unmatched junction bases numbered 3, after V lost 5 bases and J lost 3 bases. This CDR3 has 14 amino acids. In nucleotides, the CDR3 is TGTGCCAGCAGCCGAGGACTAGCGGAAGAGACCCAGTACTTC. Translating gives CASSRGLAEETQYF. Complete variable domain (other parts from reference TRBV7-2 and TRBJ2-5): GAGVSQSPSNKVTEKGKDVELRCDPISGHTALYWYRQSLGQGLEFLIYFQGNSAPDKSGLPSDRFSAERTGGSVSTLTIQRTQQEDSAVYLCASSRGLAEETQYFGPGTRLLVL.